This T cell receptor (beta chain) was recorded in a study of regulatory T cells in long-lasting Graves disease. With 10 bases removed from V and 4 bases from J, the gap between germline ends came to 16 bases. Germline V gives CDR1 LGHNT, CDR2 FRNRAP. The CDR3 totals 13 residues. This clonotype was found a few times. Time point meaning: newly diagnosed GD, antithyroid drugs for less than 3 months. Construction of the TCR library relied on RNA isolated from PBMCs. Guidelines of the American Thyroid Association were used to diagnose Graves' disease. CDR3 regions were amplified by Arm-PCR using iRepertoire HTBI primers to build TCR beta libraries. Each CDR3 protein gets one entry after TCRdb re-called the multiplex PCR reads with MiXCR. The sample lists approximately 390,000 distinct CDR3 sequences, about 16% occurring once. This sample was also put to use in a study of T cells in Graves' hyperthyroidism and ophthalmopathy. This second study says: A lack of ophthalmopathy progression within 18 months defined stable Graves' hyperthyroidism.

The chain employs TRBV12-5 and TRBJ1-1; D might be TRBD1 (5 bases). The receptor's source is a woman younger than 35 with Graves disease. The sample consisted of peripheral blood mononuclear cells (PBMCs), taken at new diagnosis, from a patient treated with antithyroid drugs. Written as DNA, the CDR3 is TGTGCTAATTCAGGAGGAAGGGGCACTGAAGCTTTCTTT. Translating it yields CANSGGRGTEAFF.